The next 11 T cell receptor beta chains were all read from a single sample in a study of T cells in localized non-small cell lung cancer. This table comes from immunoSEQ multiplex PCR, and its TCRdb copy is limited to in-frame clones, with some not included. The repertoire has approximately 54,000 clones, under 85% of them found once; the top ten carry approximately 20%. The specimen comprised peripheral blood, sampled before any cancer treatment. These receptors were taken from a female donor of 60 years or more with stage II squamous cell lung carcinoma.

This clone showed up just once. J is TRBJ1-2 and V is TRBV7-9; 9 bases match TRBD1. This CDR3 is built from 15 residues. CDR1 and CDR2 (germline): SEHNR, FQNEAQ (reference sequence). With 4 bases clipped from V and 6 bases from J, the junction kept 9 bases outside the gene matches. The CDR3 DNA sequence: TGTGCCAGCAGCTCCGACAGGGGGACACTACATGGCTACACCTTC. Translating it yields CASSSDRGTLHGYTF.

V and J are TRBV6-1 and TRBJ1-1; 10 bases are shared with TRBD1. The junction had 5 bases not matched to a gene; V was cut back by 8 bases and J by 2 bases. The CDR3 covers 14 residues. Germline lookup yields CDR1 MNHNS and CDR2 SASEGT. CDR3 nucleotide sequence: TGTGCCAGCCGGGACAGGGGAATAAACACTGAAGCTTTCTTT. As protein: CASRDRGINTEAFF.

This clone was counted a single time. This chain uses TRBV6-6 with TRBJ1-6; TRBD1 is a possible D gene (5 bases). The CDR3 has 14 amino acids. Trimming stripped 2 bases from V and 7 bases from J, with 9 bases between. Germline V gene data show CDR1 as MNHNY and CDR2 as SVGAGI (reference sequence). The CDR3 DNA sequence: TGTGCCAGCAGTTACGAGACAGTCAATTCACCCCTCCACTTT. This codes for CASSYETVNSPLHF.

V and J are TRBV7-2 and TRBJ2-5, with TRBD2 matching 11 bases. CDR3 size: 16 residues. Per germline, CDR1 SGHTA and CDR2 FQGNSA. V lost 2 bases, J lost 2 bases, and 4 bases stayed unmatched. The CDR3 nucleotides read TGTGCCAGCAGCTTACTAGCGGGGGGCCTTCAAGAGACCCAGTACTTC. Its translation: CASSLLAGGLQETQYF.

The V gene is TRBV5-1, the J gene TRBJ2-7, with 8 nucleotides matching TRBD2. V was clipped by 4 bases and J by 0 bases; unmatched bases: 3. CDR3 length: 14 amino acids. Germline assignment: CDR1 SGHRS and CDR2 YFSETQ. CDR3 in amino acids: CASSDSGASYEQYF. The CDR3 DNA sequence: TGCGCCAGCAGCGATAGCGGGGCCTCCTACGAGCAGTACTTC.

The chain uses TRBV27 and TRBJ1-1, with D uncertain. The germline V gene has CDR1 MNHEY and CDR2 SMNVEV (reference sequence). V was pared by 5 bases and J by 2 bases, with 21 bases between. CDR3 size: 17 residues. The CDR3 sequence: CASSPSGEGRLNTEAFF. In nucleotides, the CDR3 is TGTGCCAGCAGTCCCTCCGGAGAGGGAAGGCTCAACACTGAAGCTTTCTTT.

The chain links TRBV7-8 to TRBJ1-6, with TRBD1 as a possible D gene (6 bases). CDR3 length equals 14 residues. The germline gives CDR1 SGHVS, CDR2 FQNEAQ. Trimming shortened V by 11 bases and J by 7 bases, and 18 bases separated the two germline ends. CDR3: CAVPGGQGNSPLHF. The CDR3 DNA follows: TGTGCCGTCCCCGGGGGCCAGGGAAATTCACCCCTCCACTTT.

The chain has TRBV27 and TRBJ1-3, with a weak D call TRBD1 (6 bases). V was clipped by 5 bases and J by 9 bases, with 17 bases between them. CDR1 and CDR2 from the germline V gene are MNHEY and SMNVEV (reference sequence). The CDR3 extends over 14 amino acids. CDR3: CASSAGTSATTIYF. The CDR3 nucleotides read TGTGCCAGCAGTGCCGGGACATCGGCAACCACCATATATTTT.

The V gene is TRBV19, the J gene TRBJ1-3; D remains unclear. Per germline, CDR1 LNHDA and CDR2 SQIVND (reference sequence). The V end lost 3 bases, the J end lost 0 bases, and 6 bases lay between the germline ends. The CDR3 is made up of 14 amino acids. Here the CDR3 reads CASSISYSGNTIYF. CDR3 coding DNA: TGTGCCAGTAGTATCAGTTACTCTGGAAACACCATATATTTT.

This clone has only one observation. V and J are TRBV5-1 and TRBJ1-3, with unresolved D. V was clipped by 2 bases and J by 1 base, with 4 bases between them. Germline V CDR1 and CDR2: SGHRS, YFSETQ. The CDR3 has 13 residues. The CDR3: CASSFGSGNTIYF. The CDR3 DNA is TGCGCCAGCAGCTTTGGATCTGGAAACACCATATATTTT.

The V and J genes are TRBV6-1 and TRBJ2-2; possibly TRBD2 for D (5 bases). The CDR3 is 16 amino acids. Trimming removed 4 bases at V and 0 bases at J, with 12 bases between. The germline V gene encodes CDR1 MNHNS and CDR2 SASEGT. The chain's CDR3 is CASSARGPANTGELFF. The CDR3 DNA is TGTGCCAGCAGTGCCCGGGGTCCTGCGAACACCGGGGAGCTGTTTTTT.